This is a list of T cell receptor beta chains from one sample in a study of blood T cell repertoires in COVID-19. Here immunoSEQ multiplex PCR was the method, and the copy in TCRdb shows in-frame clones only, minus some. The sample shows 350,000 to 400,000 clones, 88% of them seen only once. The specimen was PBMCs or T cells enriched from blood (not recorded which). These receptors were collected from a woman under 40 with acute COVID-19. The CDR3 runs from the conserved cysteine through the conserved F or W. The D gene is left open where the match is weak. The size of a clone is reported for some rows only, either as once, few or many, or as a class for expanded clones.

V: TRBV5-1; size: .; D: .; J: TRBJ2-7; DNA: TGCGCCAGCAGCTTGGCGGGAGTAACCTACGAGCAGTACTTC; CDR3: CASSLAGVTYEQYF
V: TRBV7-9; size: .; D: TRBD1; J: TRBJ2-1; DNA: TGTGCCAGCAGCGGTACTACCGGGACAGGTTCGAACTACAATGAGCAGTTCTTC; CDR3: CASSGTTGTGSNYNEQFF
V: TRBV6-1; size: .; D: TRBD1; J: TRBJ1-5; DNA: TGTGCCAGCAGTGAAGGGACAGGGGGCAGTCAGCCCCAGCATTTT; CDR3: CASSEGTGGSQPQHF
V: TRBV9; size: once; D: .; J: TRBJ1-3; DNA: TGTGCCAGCAGCGTAGCTAGGGGTTTCTCTGGAAACACCATATATTTT; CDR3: CASSVARGFSGNTIYF
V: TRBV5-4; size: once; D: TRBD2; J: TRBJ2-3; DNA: TGTGCCAGCAGCTTGATCCGAGCGGGGAGCACAGATACGCAGTATTTT; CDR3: CASSLIRAGSTDTQYF
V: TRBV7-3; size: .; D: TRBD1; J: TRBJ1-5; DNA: TGTGCCAGCAGCCCGACAGGGGATCAGCCCCAGCATTTT; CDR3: CASSPTGDQPQHF
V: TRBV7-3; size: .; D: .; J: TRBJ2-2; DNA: TGTGCCAGCAGCTTATCGTCCGGAGACACCGGGGAGCTGTTTTTT; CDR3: CASSLSSGDTGELFF
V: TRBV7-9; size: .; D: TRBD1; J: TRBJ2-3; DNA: TGTGCCAGCAGCCACTCTAGCAGGGGGACAGATACGCAGTATTTT; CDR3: CASSHSSRGTDTQYF
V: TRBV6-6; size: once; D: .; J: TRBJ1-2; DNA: TGTGCCAGCAGTCCCGGGACTCACGATTGGAGAAACTATGGCTACACCTTC; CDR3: CASSPGTHDWRNYGYTF
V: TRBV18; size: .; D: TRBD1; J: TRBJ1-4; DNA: TGTGCCAGCTCAGGGACAGTCGAGACTAATGAAAAACTGTTTTTT; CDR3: CASSGTVETNEKLFF
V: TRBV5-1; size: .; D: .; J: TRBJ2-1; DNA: TGCGCCAGCAGCCCCGATAGAGGAAGCTCCTACAATGAGCAGTTCTTC; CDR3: CASSPDRGSSYNEQFF
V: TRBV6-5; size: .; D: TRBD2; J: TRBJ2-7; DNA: TGTGCTAGCAGTCTGGGACTAGCCTACGAGCAGTACTTC; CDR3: CASSLGLAYEQYF
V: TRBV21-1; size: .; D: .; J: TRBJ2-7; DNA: TGTGCCAGCAGCAAAGAATACTCCTCTCCACCCTACGAGCAGTACTTC; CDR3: CASSKEYSSPPYEQYF
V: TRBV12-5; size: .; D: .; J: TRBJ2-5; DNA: TGTGCTAGTGGTTTGCAGGAGACCCAGTACTTC; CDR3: CASGLQETQYF
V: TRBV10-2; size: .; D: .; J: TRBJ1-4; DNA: TGCGCCAGCAGTCTTACAGCCAGAGAAAAACTGTTTTTT; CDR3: CASSLTAREKLFF
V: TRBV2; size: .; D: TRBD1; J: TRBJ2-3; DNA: TGTGCCAGCAGTACAGGGGAAGATACGCAGTATTTT; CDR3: CASSTGEDTQYF
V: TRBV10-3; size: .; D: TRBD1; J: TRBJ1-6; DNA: TGTGCCATCAGTCCCAGGGGGCCATCCTATAATTCACCCCTCCACTTT; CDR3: CAISPRGPSYNSPLHF
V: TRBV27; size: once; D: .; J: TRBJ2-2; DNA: TGTGCCAGCAGTTTAGGGCAGGGGTACACCGGGGAGCTGTTTTTT; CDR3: CASSLGQGYTGELFF
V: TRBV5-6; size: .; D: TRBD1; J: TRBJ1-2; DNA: TGTGCCAGCAGCTCCGGACAGGGAGCCTATGGCTACACCTTC; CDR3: CASSSGQGAYGYTF
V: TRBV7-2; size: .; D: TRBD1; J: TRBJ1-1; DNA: TGTGCCAGCAGCCCCAAGACAGGGGGGAGCACTGAAGCTTTCTTT; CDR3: CASSPKTGGSTEAFF
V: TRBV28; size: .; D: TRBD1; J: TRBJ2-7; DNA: TGTGCCAGCAGTCCTCCCGGGACAGTCTACGAGCAGTACTTC; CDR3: CASSPPGTVYEQYF
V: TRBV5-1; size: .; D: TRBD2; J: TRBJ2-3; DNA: TGCGCCAGCAGCCATGCGACTAGCGGGGAATACACAGATACGCAGTATTTT; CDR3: CASSHATSGEYTDTQYF
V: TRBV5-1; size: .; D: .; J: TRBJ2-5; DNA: TGCGCCAGCAGCTTGGCTGCTAGTCAAACCCAGTACTTC; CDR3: CASSLAASQTQYF
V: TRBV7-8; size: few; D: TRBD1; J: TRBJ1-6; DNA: TGTGCCAGCAGCTTAGGACAGGGTTTCATCTCACCCCTCCACTTT; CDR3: CASSLGQGFISPLHF
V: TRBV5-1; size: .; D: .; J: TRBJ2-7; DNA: TGCGCCAGCAGCTCAGGGGGGTACGAGCAGTACTTC; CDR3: CASSSGGYEQYF
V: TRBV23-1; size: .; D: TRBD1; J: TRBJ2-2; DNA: TGCGCCAGCAGTCAACCCGGGGACAGGGGATGCACCGGGGAGCTGTTTTTT; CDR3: CASSQPGDRGCTGELFF
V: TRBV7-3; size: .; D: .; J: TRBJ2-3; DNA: TGTGCCAGCAGCTGGGACTCCAGCTTGGGTACGCAGTATTTT; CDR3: CASSWDSSLGTQYF
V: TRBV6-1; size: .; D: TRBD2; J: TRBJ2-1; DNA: TGTGCCAGCAGTGATTCTTGGACTAGCAGACTGAATGAGCAGTTCTTC; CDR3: CASSDSWTSRLNEQFF
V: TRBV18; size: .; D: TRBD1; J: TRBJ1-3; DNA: TGTGCCAGCTCACCATCGGGACAGGAGACTGGAAACACCATATATTTT; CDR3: CASSPSGQETGNTIYF
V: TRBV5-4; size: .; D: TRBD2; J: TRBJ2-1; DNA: TGTGCCAGCAGCTTCAGAACTAGCGGGGGAAATGAGCAGTTCTTC; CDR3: CASSFRTSGGNEQFF
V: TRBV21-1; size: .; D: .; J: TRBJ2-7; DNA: TGTGCCAGCAGCAAGAAGGCGGACAGCGGTCGTGAGCAGTACTTC; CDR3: CASSKKADSGREQYF
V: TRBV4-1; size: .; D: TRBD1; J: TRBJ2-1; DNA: TGCGCCAGCAGCCAAGTGGCCATAACAGGGGATGAGCAGTTCTTC; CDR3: CASSQVAITGDEQFF
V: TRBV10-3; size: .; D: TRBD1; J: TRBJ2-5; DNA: TGTGCCATCAGAAGGACAGGGGTAGAGACCCAGTACTTC; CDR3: CAIRRTGVETQYF
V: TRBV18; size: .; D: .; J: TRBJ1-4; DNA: TGTGCCAGCTCACCATCGGAGTCGGGGGATAATGAAAAACTGTTTTTT; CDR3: CASSPSESGDNEKLFF